The present TCR beta chain was sequenced within a study of cytomegalovirus exposure and HLA in healthy donors. Study-wide findings and caveats: Looking again later, the authors saw that most CMV-associated TCR beta chains seemed HLA-restricted. When analyzed later, a missense DCLRE1C variant was found to be linked to TCR beta V- and J-gene trimming. The study found most TCR sequences rare, yet found some public TCRs in many donors.

Remarks on this clone: Its antigen is undetermined.

60 Vbeta and 13 Jbeta primers were used in PCR. The protocol was immunoSEQ multiplex PCR, while the TCRdb copy is restricted to in-frame clones and leaves out a portion. This sample carries approximately 100,000 clones, about 9.4% of them seen once, and the ten largest clones take 5% to 6.5%. The receptor's source is a man aged 35 to 55 in good health and CMV-seropositive. Sample: PBMCs.

CDR3 DNA: TGTGCCAGCAGTTTAGGGGCGGGAAAGGGCGAGCAGTACTTC. Translation gives CASSLGAGKGEQYF. The chain links TRBV27 to TRBJ2-7, with D possibly matching TRBD2 (6 bases). The V and J ends lost 2 bases and 6 bases respectively, with 14 bases between them. The CDR3 is 14 amino acids. In germline, CDR1 is MNHEY, CDR2 SMNVEV (reference sequence).